This TCR beta chain was recorded in a study of STAT3 mutations in large granular lymphocyte leukemia. Findings and caveats of the study: Persisting codominant clonotypes may have hidden a small pathogenic clone. Every T-cell large granular lymphocyte leukemia patient had at least one immunodominant TCR beta clonotype. In several patients, dominant TCR clone burden exceeded STAT3 mutant burden, suggesting STAT3 mutation arose secondarily.

Each sample's TCRbeta library yielded on average approximately 41,000 productive templates. TCRdb keeps only in-frame clones here, not all; method: immunoSEQ multiplex PCR. This table has 7,000 to 9,000 clones, 60% to 85% appearing once. This clone has a handful of counts. Its specificity is not known. CDR1 is SGHDN and CDR2 is FVKESK in the germline V gene. This CDR3 is built from 16 residues. The V gene end was trimmed by 3 bases and the J gene end by 2 bases; junction bases not matched to a gene: 10. Sequenced sample: peripheral blood mononuclear cells. The chain carries TRBV14 and TRBJ2-7, with 7 bases aligning to TRBD1. This receptor was identified in a woman in her forties with T-cell large granular lymphocyte leukemia. Some clones in this sample may be carry-over from other donors' samples. The CDR3 coding sequence is TGTGCCAGCAGCCACCCCCAACAGGGGAAGCCCTACGAGCAGTACTTC. This translates into CASSHPQQGKPYEQYF.